This entry lists 14 T cell receptor beta chains sequenced from one sample in a study of technical replicates of blood from a handful of donors. Some clones are missing from TCRdb's copy, which holds only in-frame ones; the method was immunoSEQ multiplex PCR. The data show around 15,000 clones, about four fifths seen once. The material sequenced was PBMCs. Receptor source: a human donor in good health. Some clones in this sample may be carry-over from other donors' samples.

The V and J genes are TRBV6-5 and TRBJ2-1; 8 positions match TRBD2. The CDR3 loop spans 12 amino acids. CDR1 and CDR2 from the germline V gene are MNHEY and SVGAGI. The junction had 10 bases not matched to a gene; V was cut back by 6 bases and J by 15 bases. The CDR3 region has the DNA TGTGCCAGCAGCCTGAACGGGAGGGTTTCGTTCTTC. It yields the protein CASSLNGRVSFF.

This chain uses TRBV21-1 with TRBJ2-3; the D call of TRBD2 is as the table states it, not checked on the DNA. TRBV21-1 is designated a pseudogene. The CDR3 runs 16 residues. The CDR3 sequence: CASSKERLDVTDTQYF. In nucleotides, the CDR3 is TGTGCCAGCAGCAAAGAACGCCTAGATGTTACAGATACGCAGTATTTT.

This chain links TRBV4-1 with TRBJ2-1; possibly TRBD2 for D (5 bases). Germline CDR1 is MGHRA and CDR2 is YSYEKL. The CDR3 consists of 16 residues. With 2 bases removed from V and 5 bases from J, the gap between germline ends came to 16 bases. The chain's CDR3 is CASSQPTTGIDNEQFF. For the CDR3, the DNA is TGCGCCAGCAGCCAACCTACCACCGGGATCGACAATGAGCAGTTCTTC.

The chain has TRBV18 and TRBJ2-1, with TRBD2 matching over 8 bases. V lost 3 bases, J lost 3 bases, and 7 bases stayed unmatched. This CDR3 contains 16 residues. Germline V gene sequence: CDR1 KGHSH, CDR2 LQKENI. The CDR3: CASSPLTSGFYNEQFF. The CDR3 DNA reads TGTGCCAGCTCACCCCTTACTAGCGGTTTCTACAATGAGCAGTTCTTC.

In this sample, this clone turned up a few times. The V and J genes are TRBV28 and TRBJ1-2, with D possibly TRBD1 on 5 matching bases. Trimming removed 2 bases at V and 2 bases at J, with 9 bases between. Germline-derived CDR1 and CDR2 are MDHEN and SYDVKM. The CDR3 is 14 residues long. The CDR3 sequence is CASSLGAGNYGYTF. The CDR3 DNA reads TGTGCCAGCAGTTTAGGGGCAGGGAACTATGGCTACACCTTC.

The V and J genes are TRBV5-1 and TRBJ2-5, with TRBD1 matching 11 bases. The J call may be mistaken, given a closer DNA end match to TRBJ2-7. Germline V gene sequence: CDR1 SGHRS, CDR2 YFSETQ. There are 14 residues in the CDR3. CDR3 protein: CASSTGQGAYEQYF. The CDR3, as DNA: TGCGCCAGCAGCACGGGACAGGGGGCCTACGAGCAGTACTTC.

This chain links TRBV9 with TRBJ2-5; TRBD2 might be the D (6 bases). V was trimmed by 2 bases and J by 5 bases, leaving 16 bases between them. The CDR3 has 15 residues. CDR1 and CDR2 from the germline V gene are SGDLS and YYNGEE. The CDR3 bases are TGTGCCAGCAGCGTCCAGGTCGGGGGAGCCGAGACCCAGTACTTC. It encodes CASSVQVGGAETQYF.

The rearrangement uses TRBV4-2 and TRBJ1-5; D possibly corresponds to TRBD1 (5 bases). This CDR3 is 16 amino acids long. Germline CDR1 is LGHNA and CDR2 is YNFKEQ. Trimming removed 3 bases from V and 5 bases from J, with 17 bases in between. The DNA of the CDR3 is TGTGCCAGCAGCCACGGCGGAGGGGCAGCTGATCAGCCCCAGCATTTT. It yields the protein CASSHGGGAADQPQHF.

This clone appeared a single time. The chain joins TRBV6-4 to TRBJ1-1; TRBD1 is a possible D gene (6 bases). The CDR3 length is 13 residues. Trimming left V 3 bases short and J 1 base short, with 6 bases between. Germline V gene lookup returns CDR1 MRHNA and CDR2 SNTAGT. The CDR3 here is CASSETGNTEAFF. The CDR3 DNA sequence: TGTGCCAGCAGTGAGACAGGGAACACTGAAGCTTTCTTT.

This rearrangement joins TRBV27 to TRBJ1-2; TRBD1 might be the D (6 bases). CDR3 length equals 15 residues. Germline V gene lookup returns CDR1 MNHEY and CDR2 SMNVEV (reference sequence). The V and J ends lost 6 bases and 4 bases respectively, with 18 bases between them. The CDR3 nucleotides are TGTGCCAGCAGAGCTACAGGGATTCCGATCTATGGCTACACCTTC. Amino acid sequence: CASRATGIPIYGYTF.

This clone was detected a few times. This chain links TRBV7-9 with TRBJ1-4, with 8 bases matching TRBD1. After removal of 3 bases from V and 6 bases from J, the junction contained 6 bases not matched to a gene. The CDR3 sequence is 15 residues long. CDR1 is SEHNR and CDR2 is FQNEAQ in the germline V gene (reference sequence). The CDR3 DNA sequence: TGTGCCAGCAGCTTGGACAGGGTCCGGGATGAAAAACTGTTTTTT. Its protein is CASSLDRVRDEKLFF. Combining the CDR3 with reference TRBV7-9 and TRBJ1-4 gives the whole variable domain DTGVSQNPRHKITKRGQNVTFRCDPISEHNRLYWYRQTLGQGPEFLTYFQNEAQLEKSRLLSDRFSAERPKGSFSTLEIQRTEQGDSAMYLCASSLDRVRDEKLFFGSGTQLSVL.

The chain recombines TRBV5-1 with TRBJ2-3; D unclear. Trimming removed 4 bases at V and 4 bases at J, with 4 bases between. The CDR3 runs to 11 residues. CDR1 is SGHRS, CDR2 YFSETQ, per germline. CDR3 DNA sequence: TGCGCCAGCAGCCTGTCAGATACGCAGTATTTT. Translation: CASSLSDTQYF.

The gene calls are TRBV18 and TRBJ2-5; 7 nucleotides line up with TRBD1. CDR3 length: 17 residues. V lost 6 bases and J lost 4; bases outside the gene matches: 17. CDR1 and CDR2 from the germline V gene are KGHSH and LQKENI. DNA of the CDR3: TGTGCCAGCTCCCGTGTGGAGGTCAGCAGGGGGATAGAGACCCAGTACTTC. Its translation: CASSRVEVSRGIETQYF.

V gene TRBV5-1 combines with J gene TRBJ2-7; 8 bases fit TRBD1. Germline loops: CDR1 SGHRS, CDR2 YFSETQ. V was pared by 4 bases and J by 2 bases, with 14 bases of the junction left unmatched. The CDR3 runs 17 residues. The CDR3, as DNA: TGCGCCAGCAGCACCGTCCTCACCGGGACAGGTCCCTACGAGCAGTACTTC. This codes for CASSTVLTGTGPYEQYF.